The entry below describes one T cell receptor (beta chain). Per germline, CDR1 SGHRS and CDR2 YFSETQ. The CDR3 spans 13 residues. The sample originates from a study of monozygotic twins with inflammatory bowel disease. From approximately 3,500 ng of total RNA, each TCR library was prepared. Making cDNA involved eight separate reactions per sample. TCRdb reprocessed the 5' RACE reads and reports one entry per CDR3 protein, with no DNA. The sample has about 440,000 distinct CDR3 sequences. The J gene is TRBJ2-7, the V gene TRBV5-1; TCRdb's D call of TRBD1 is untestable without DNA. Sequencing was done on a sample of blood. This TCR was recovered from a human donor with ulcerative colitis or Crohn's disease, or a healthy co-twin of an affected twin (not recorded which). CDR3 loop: CASTQDSTYEQYF. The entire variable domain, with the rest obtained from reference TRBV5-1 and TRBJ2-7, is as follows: KAGVTQTPRYLIKTRGQQVTLSCSPISGHRSVSWYQQTPGQGLQFLFEYFSETQRNKGNFPGRFSGRQFSNSRSEMNVSTLELGDSALYLCASTQDSTYEQYFGPGTRLTVT.